This TCR beta chain was captured in a study of OX40 agonist ivuxolimab in advanced cancers. TCRdb's copy holds only in-frame clones and misses some; the assay was immunoSEQ multiplex PCR. The table lists about 79,000 clones, around 90% of them singletons. This specimen was CD4+ or CD8+ T cells sorted from blood, taken in a trial of the OX40 agonist ivuxolimab. The TCR originated in an adult with an advanced solid tumor such as melanoma, head and neck, liver or kidney cancer.

CDR3 bases: TGTGCCAGTAGTATCAACAGAGAAAACTATGGCTACACCTTC. It yields the protein CASSINRENYGYTF. This rearrangement joins TRBV19 to TRBJ1-2; D gene unclear. Germline V gene sequence: CDR1 LNHDA, CDR2 SQIVND (reference sequence). CDR3 length: 14 amino acids. Trimming took 3 bases from V and 2 from J, leaving 10 bases between them.